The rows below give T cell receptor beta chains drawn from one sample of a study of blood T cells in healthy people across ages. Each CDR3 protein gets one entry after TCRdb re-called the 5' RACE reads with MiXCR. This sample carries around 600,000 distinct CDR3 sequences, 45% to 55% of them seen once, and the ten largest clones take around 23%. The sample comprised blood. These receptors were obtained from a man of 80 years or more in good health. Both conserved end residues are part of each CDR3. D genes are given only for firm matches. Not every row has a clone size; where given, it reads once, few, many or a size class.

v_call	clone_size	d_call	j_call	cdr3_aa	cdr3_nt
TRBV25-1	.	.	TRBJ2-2	CASSEWEAGELFF	TGTGCCAGCAGTGAATGGGAGGCCGGGGAGCTGTTTTTT
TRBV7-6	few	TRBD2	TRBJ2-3	CASSKLAGDPDTQYF	TGTGCCAGCAGCAAACTAGCGGGCGACCCAGATACGCAGTATTTT
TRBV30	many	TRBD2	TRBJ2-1	CAWEREGRNEQFF	TGTGCCTGGGAGCGGGAGGGCCGGAATGAGCAGTTCTTC
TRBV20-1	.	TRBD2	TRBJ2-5	CSADRLAGFHEQYF	TGCAGTGCTGACCGACTAGCGGGATTTCATGAGCAGTACTTC
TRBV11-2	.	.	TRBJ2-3	CASSLEGSTQYF	TGTGCCAGCAGCTTAGAGGGCAGTACGCAGTATTTT
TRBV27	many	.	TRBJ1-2	CASSSGRGHYGYTF	TGTGCCAGCAGTTCCGGACGTGGACACTATGGCTACACCTTC
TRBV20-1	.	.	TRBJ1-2	CSATPTGHHNYGYTF	TGCAGTGCTACCCCTACGGGACACCATAACTATGGCTACACCTTC
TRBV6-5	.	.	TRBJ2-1	CASSFKQAAHNERFF	TGTGCCAGCAGTTTTAAACAGGCCGCCCACAATGAGCGGTTCTTC
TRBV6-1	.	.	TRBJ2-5	CASTERGRGETQYF	TGTGCCAGCACTGAACGGGGCCGGGGGGAGACCCAGTACTTC
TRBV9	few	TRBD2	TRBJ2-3	CASSPRTSGTSDTQYF	TGTGCCAGCAGCCCCCGGACTAGCGGGACATCCGATACGCAGTATTTT
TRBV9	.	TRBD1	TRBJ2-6	CASTTGQGANVLTF	TGTGCCAGCACAACGGGACAGGGGGCCAACGTCCTGACTTTC
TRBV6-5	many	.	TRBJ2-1	CASSPDPGQTYNEQFF	TGTGCCAGCAGTCCTGACCCGGGACAAACCTACAATGAGCAGTTCTTC
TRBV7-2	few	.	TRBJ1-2	CASSPQWGYYGYTF	TGTGCCAGCAGCCCCCAATGGGGGTACTATGGCTACACCTTC
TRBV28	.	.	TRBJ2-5	CASSLTGSQETQYF	TGTGCCAGCAGTTTGACAGGATCTCAAGAGACCCAGTACTTC
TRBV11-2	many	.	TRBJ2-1	CASSLYREAFF	TGTGCCAGCAGCTTATACAGGGAGGCGTTCTTC
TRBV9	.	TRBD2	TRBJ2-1	CASSVVGSGGNNEQFF	TGTGCCAGCAGCGTAGTCGGTAGCGGGGGGAACAATGAGCAGTTCTTC
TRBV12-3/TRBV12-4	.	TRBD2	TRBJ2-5	CASSRPTAGGETQYF	TGTGCCAGCAGTCGACCGACGGCGGGGGGTGAGACCCAGTACTTC
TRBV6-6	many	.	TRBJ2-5	CASSSYQETQYF	TGTGCCAGCAGTTCCTACCAAGAGACCCAGTACTTC
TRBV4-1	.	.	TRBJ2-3	CASSRSGGPQTDTQYF	TGCGCCAGCAGCCGGTCTGGGGGGCCTCAAACAGATACGCAGTATTTT
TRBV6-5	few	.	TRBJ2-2	CASSNRGRTGELFF	TGTGCCAGCAGTAATAGGGGAAGGACCGGGGAGCTGTTTTTT
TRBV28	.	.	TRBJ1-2	CASSFGSGANYGYTF	TGTGCCAGCAGTTTTGGGTCCGGTGCAAACTATGGCTACACCTTC
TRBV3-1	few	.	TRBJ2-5	CASSQVIRVGETQYF	TGTGCCAGCAGCCAAGTAATCCGAGTTGGGGAGACCCAGTACTTC
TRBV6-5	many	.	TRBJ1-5	CASINQPQHF	TGTGCCAGCATTAATCAGCCCCAGCATTTT
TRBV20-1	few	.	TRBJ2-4	CSARTASKQYF	TGCAGTGCTAGAACGGCGTCTAAGCAGTACTTC
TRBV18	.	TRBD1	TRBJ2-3	CASSPPRTGDADTQYF	TGTGCCAGCTCACCACCTAGGACAGGGGACGCAGATACGCAGTATTTT
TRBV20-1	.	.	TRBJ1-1	CSARGLGGGNTEAFF	TGCAGTGCTAGAGGCCTCGGGGGGGGGAACACTGAAGCTTTCTTT
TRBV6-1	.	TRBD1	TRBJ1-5	CASSPQGAPNQPQHF	TGTGCCAGCAGTCCCCAGGGGGCCCCGAATCAGCCCCAGCATTTT
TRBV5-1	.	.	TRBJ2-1	CASRRSSSYNEQFF	TGCGCCAGCAGAAGGTCGAGCTCCTACAATGAGCAGTTCTTC
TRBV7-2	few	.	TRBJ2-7	CASSFSRSYEQYF	TGTGCCAGCAGCTTTTCCAGATCCTACGAGCAGTACTTC
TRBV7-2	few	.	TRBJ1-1	CASSLTHLGTEAFF	TGTGCCAGCAGCCTGACCCACTTAGGCACTGAAGCTTTCTTT
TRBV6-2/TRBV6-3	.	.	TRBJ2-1	CASSYSGRFSPSEQFF	TGTGCCAGCAGTTACTCGGGGAGATTTAGCCCGAGTGAGCAGTTCTTC
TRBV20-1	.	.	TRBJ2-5	CSARGESETQYF	TGCAGTGCTAGGGGAGAAAGTGAGACCCAGTACTTC
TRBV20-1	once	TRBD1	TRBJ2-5	CSARGQGIQETQYF	TGCAGTGCTAGAGGACAGGGGATACAAGAGACCCAGTACTTC
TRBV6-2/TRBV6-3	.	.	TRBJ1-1	CASSNVGTGAVNTEAFF	TGTGCCAGCAGTAACGTTGGAACGGGGGCAGTGAACACTGAAGCTTTCTTT
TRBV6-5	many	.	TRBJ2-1	CASSYGDNEQFF	TGTGCCAGCAGTTACGGGGACAATGAGCAGTTCTTC
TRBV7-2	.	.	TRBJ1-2	CASSLVGPNYGYTF	TGTGCCAGCAGCTTAGTTGGTCCTAACTATGGCTACACCTTC
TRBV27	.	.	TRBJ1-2	CASSTGQDRGYTF	TGTGCCAGCAGTACGGGGCAGGACCGTGGCTACACCTTC
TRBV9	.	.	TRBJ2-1	CASSPTDSYNEQFF	TGTGCCAGCAGCCCGACGGACTCCTACAATGAGCAGTTCTTC
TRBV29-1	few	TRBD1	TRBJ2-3	CSVDGQGVDTQYF	TGCAGCGTTGATGGGCAGGGGGTAGATACGCAGTATTTT
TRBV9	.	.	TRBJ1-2	CASSPPQGGVGYTF	TGTGCCAGCAGCCCCCCCCAGGGAGGGGTAGGCTACACCTTC
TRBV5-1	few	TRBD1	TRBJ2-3	CASGTGGSGDTQYF	TGCGCCAGCGGGACAGGGGGCTCGGGAGATACGCAGTATTTT
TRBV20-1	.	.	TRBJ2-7	CSAAEFGHYEQYF	TGCAGTGCAGCGGAGTTTGGCCATTACGAGCAGTACTTC
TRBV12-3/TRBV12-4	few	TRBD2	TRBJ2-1	CASSPTSGGKWNEQFF	TGTGCCAGCAGCCCGACTAGCGGGGGGAAATGGAATGAGCAGTTCTTC
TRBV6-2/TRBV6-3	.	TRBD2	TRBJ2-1	CASRPTSGSREQFF	TGTGCCAGCAGGCCGACTAGCGGGAGCAGGGAGCAGTTCTTC
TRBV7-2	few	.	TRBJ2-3	CASSLEGAALGVGTQYF	TGTGCCAGCAGCTTAGAAGGGGCGGCGTTGGGGGTGGGTACGCAGTATTTT
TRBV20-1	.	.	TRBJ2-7	CSARDRRSYEQYF	TGCAGTGCTAGAGACAGGCGATCCTACGAGCAGTACTTC